These 23 T cell receptor beta chains were all obtained from the same sample, sequenced in a study of neoadjuvant nivolumab and ipilimumab in lung cancer. TCRdb's table, derived via immunoSEQ multiplex PCR, lists solely in-frame clones and lacks some. The data contain more than 25,000 clones, around 86% of them singletons. The sequencing here drew on tumor tissue, taken after neoadjuvant nivolumab, alone or with ipilimumab, at or shortly before surgery. Source of these receptors: an adult with non-small cell lung cancer.

Here the CDR3 reads CASSGAGGPEYF. The CDR3 bases are TGCGCCAGCAGTGGCGCGGGAGGGCCTGAGTACTTC. The V call is TRBV10-1, the J call TRBJ2-7; 9 nucleotides agree with TRBD2. CDR3 length equals 12 residues. CDR1 and CDR2 (germline): WNHNN, SYGVQD (reference sequence). V trimming: 4 bases; J trimming: 11 bases; junction bases outside the gene matches: 6.

The chain combines TRBV11-3 with TRBJ2-1, with D possibly TRBD2 on 5 matching bases. With 3 bases removed from V and 5 bases from J, the gap between germline ends came to 20 bases. Germline values: CDR1 SGHNT, CDR2 YENEEA. The CDR3 extends over 17 amino acids. The CDR3 bases are TGTGCCAGCAGCTTGATAATGTTCGAGGGCGGCCACAATGAGCAGTTCTTC. Its translation: CASSLIMFEGGHNEQFF.

This sequence joins TRBV9 and TRBJ1-4, with 9 positions matching TRBD1. CDR3 length: 15 residues. Germline V gives CDR1 SGDLS, CDR2 YYNGEE. V lost 7 bases and J lost 0; bases outside the gene matches: 4. In DNA form, the CDR3 reads TGTGCCAGCGCGACAGGGGGAACAACTAATGAAAAACTGTTTTTT. This sequence encodes CASATGGTTNEKLFF.

The chain joins TRBV5-1 to TRBJ2-3; 13 nucleotides line up with TRBD2. Germline values: CDR1 SGHRS, CDR2 YFSETQ. V lost 0 bases and J lost 3; bases outside the gene matches: 7. CDR3 size: 18 residues. Here the CDR3 DNA reads TGCGCCAGCAGCTTGGCCCCCGGGACTAGCGGGACTACAGATACGCAGTATTTT. Amino acid sequence: CASSLAPGTSGTTDTQYF.

This clone was seen only once. The chain couples TRBV4-2 to TRBJ2-3; tentatively, D is TRBD1 or TRBD2 (5 bases each). Germline CDR1 LGHNA, CDR2 YNFKEQ. This CDR3 region has 14 residues. V gave up 4 bases and J gave up 7 bases, with 15 bases separating them. CDR3 bases: TGTGCCAGCAGCCCGGGACCGACCCAGAATACGCAGTATTTT. Translating it yields CASSPGPTQNTQYF.

This clone was counted a few times. This may come from a read error, since a much larger clone is one base off. This sample also contains other DNA sequences that code for the same CDR3. The rearrangement joins TRBV4-1 to TRBJ2-3; no firm D call. This CDR3 spans 11 amino acids. Germline CDR1 and CDR2: MGHRA and YSYEKL. This CDR3 is CASSHTDTQYF. Written as DNA, the CDR3 is TGTGCCAGCAGCCATACAGATACGCAGTATTTT.

J is TRBJ2-6 and V is TRBV5-1, with D hard to call. The CDR3 is made up of 17 amino acids. Germline assignment: CDR1 SGHRS and CDR2 YFSETQ. The V end was cut by 0 bases, the J end by 0 bases, with 10 bases between. This CDR3 reads CASSLGGGSSGANVLTF. For the CDR3, the DNA is TGCGCCAGCAGCTTGGGGGGTGGAAGCTCTGGGGCCAACGTCCTGACTTTC. The entire variable domain, with the rest obtained from reference TRBV5-1 and TRBJ2-6, is as follows: KAGVTQTPRYLIKTRGQQVTLSCSPISGHRSVSWYQQTPGQGLQFLFEYFSETQRNKGNFPGRFSGRQFSNSRSEMNVSTLELGDSALYLCASSLGGGSSGANVLTFGAGSRLTVL.

Here the CDR3 DNA reads TGCGCCAGCAGCGCCACCGTACGGCCACTGAGCAATGAGCAGTTCTTC. Translation: CASSATVRPLSNEQFF. This chain uses TRBV5-1 with TRBJ2-1, with D uncertain. The CDR3 runs 16 residues. Trimming took 4 bases from V and 6 from J, leaving 20 bases between them. Germline V gene sequence: CDR1 SGHRS, CDR2 YFSETQ.

The rearrangement joins TRBV6-5 to TRBJ2-1; the D gene could be TRBD1 or TRBD2 (5 bases each). The CDR3 totals 12 residues. Trimming removed 2 bases at V and 6 bases at J, with 5 bases between. Germline-derived CDR1 and CDR2 are MNHEY and SVGAGI. CDR3 nucleotide sequence: TGTGCCAGCAGTTACGGGGGCAATGAGCAGTTCTTC. It codes for CASSYGGNEQFF.

Concerning this clone itself: A read error may account for a junction end that differs from germline. The chain has TRBV6-6 and TRBJ1-1; a possible D gene is TRBD1 (5 bases). Germline CDR1 is MNHNY and CDR2 is SVGAGI (reference sequence). This CDR3 spans 15 amino acids. The CDR3 region is CASRYGTPMNTEAFF. The CDR3 DNA follows: TGTGCCAGCCGTTATGGGACCCCGATGAACACTGAAGCTTTCTTT.

The CDR3 is CASSMLGTVTFGTDTQYF. The CDR3 DNA reads TGTGCCAGCAGCATGCTTGGGACAGTGACCTTCGGCACAGATACGCAGTATTTT. J is TRBJ2-3 and V is TRBV13, with TRBD1 matching over 7 bases. The length of the CDR3 is 18 residues. The V gene end was trimmed by 5 bases and the J gene end by 1 base; junction bases not matched to a gene: 15. CDR1 PRHDT and CDR2 FYEKMQ come from the germline V gene (reference sequence).

The table lists this clone with a few counts. This sequence joins TRBV7-9 and TRBJ2-1, with 11 bases that match TRBD2. The CDR3 totals 17 residues. CDR1 is SEHNR, CDR2 FQNEAQ, per germline (reference sequence). J gave up 5 bases and V 7 bases, and 13 bases lay outside the gene matches. CDR3 nucleotides: TGTGCCAGCACCTCCCCACCAAGACTAGCGGGGAACAATGAGCAGTTCTTC. Protein sequence: CASTSPPRLAGNNEQFF.

This clone was observed a handful of times. The rearrangement joins TRBV25-1 to TRBJ1-5; no firm D call. Germline V CDR1 and CDR2: MGHDK, SYGVNS. The CDR3 spans 14 residues. Trimming removed 3 bases at V and 4 bases at J, with 10 bases between. CDR3 bases: TGTGCCAGCAGTGAGGGGATCGTGAATCAGCCCCAGCATTTT. Its protein is CASSEGIVNQPQHF.

Only a few counts were recorded for this clone. V usage is TRBV18 and J usage is TRBJ1-4, with 9 bases that match TRBD1. CDR1 and CDR2 from the germline V gene are KGHSH and LQKENI. The J segment lost 4 bases and the V segment lost 1 base, leaving 4 bases of the junction unmatched. The CDR3 runs to 16 residues. Here the CDR3 DNA reads TGTGCCAGCTCACCACGCGGGACAGGGTTTAATGAAAAACTGTTTTTT. Translation gives CASSPRGTGFNEKLFF.

The gene calls are TRBV27 and TRBJ2-7; D is perhaps TRBD1 (6 bases). Germline CDR1 is MNHEY and CDR2 is SMNVEV (reference sequence). V lost 5 bases to trimming and J lost 2 bases, with 16 bases between them. This CDR3 spans 15 amino acids. The CDR3 bases are TGTGCCAGCAGTAAACGGGACACTATTGCCTACGAGCAGTACTTC. Amino acids: CASSKRDTIAYEQYF.

The CDR3 here is CASSLAESSGANVLTF. DNA for the CDR3: TGTGCCAGCAGTTTGGCGGAAAGCTCTGGGGCCAACGTCCTGACTTTC. V usage is TRBV6-5 and J usage is TRBJ2-6; D gene ambiguous. V was pared by 4 bases and J by 0 bases, with 10 bases between. This CDR3 is built from 16 residues. CDR1 and CDR2 (germline): MNHEY, SVGAGI.

In this sample, this clone is medium-sized (0.01 to 0.1%). The gene calls are TRBV7-2 and TRBJ1-5; 11 bases align to TRBD1. The trim removed 1 base at V and 6 bases at J, leaving 8 bases unmatched. This CDR3 has 17 residues. Germline V lookup: CDR1 SGHTA, CDR2 FQGNSA. The CDR3 DNA is TGTGCCAGCAGCTTAGTTTCCGGGACAGGGGGTTTTCAGCCCCAGCATTTT. This gives the protein CASSLVSGTGGFQPQHF.

The chain recombines TRBV5-1 with TRBJ2-7, with D uncertain. The CDR3 is 13 residues long. V dropped 3 bases and J dropped 4 bases, with 11 bases sitting between them. Germline V gene data show CDR1 as SGHRS and CDR2 as YFSETQ. The CDR3 region has the DNA TGCGCCAGCAGCTGGCGGTGGGATTACGAGCAGTACTTC. Protein: CASSWRWDYEQYF.

The V gene is TRBV27, the J gene TRBJ2-7; a weak D match, TRBD2 (5 bases). Deletions cut 6 bases from V and 1 base from J, with 13 bases between. CDR1 is MNHEY and CDR2 is SMNVEV in the germline V gene (reference sequence). The CDR3 totals 14 residues. CDR3 sequence: CASSPADRSYEQYF. CDR3 DNA: TGTGCCAGCAGCCCAGCGGACCGTTCCTACGAGCAGTACTTC.

The genes are TRBV7-3 and TRBJ1-2; the D gene is possibly TRBD1 (5 bases). Per the germline V gene, CDR1 is SGHTA and CDR2 is FQGTGA. With 5 bases removed from V and 8 bases from J, the gap between germline ends came to 24 bases. This CDR3 has 16 amino acids. CDR3 DNA sequence: TGTGCCAGCAGCCATCCTTCCGGGACGCAGGGTGAGGGCTACACCTTC. Protein sequence: CASSHPSGTQGEGYTF. The whole variable domain, filled in from reference TRBV7-3 and TRBJ1-2, reads GAGVSQTPSNKVTEKGKYVELRCDPISGHTALYWYRQSLGQGPEFLIYFQGTGAADDSGLPNDRFFAVRPEGSVSTLKIQRTERGDSAVYLCASSHPSGTQGEGYTFGSGTRLTVV.

The chain has TRBV10-2 and TRBJ2-1, with TRBD2 identical over 11 bases. Losses at the gene ends were 6 bases for V and 8 bases for J; bases not matched to a gene: 15. In germline, CDR1 is WSHSY, CDR2 SAAADI. There are 17 residues in the CDR3. CDR3 protein: CASRLTSGSGGGDEQFF. CDR3 bases: TGCGCCAGCAGACTTACTAGCGGGAGTGGGGGAGGGGATGAGCAGTTCTTC.

The chain uses TRBV18 and TRBJ2-2, with D uncertain. From germline, CDR1 is KGHSH and CDR2 LQKENI. This CDR3 has 16 residues. Trimming removed 0 bases from V and 1 base from J, with 9 bases in between. The CDR3 reads CASSPPGWENTGELFF. The CDR3 bases are TGTGCCAGCTCACCACCCGGGTGGGAGAACACCGGGGAGCTGTTTTTT.

V usage is TRBV30 and J usage is TRBJ2-7; D not resolved. Trimming removed 1 base from V and 7 bases from J, with 8 bases in between. The CDR3 sequence is 11 residues long. Germline assignment: CDR1 GTSNPN and CDR2 SVGIG (reference sequence). This CDR3 is CAWSARVEQYF. The CDR3 bases are TGTGCCTGGAGTGCCCGAGTGGAGCAGTACTTC.